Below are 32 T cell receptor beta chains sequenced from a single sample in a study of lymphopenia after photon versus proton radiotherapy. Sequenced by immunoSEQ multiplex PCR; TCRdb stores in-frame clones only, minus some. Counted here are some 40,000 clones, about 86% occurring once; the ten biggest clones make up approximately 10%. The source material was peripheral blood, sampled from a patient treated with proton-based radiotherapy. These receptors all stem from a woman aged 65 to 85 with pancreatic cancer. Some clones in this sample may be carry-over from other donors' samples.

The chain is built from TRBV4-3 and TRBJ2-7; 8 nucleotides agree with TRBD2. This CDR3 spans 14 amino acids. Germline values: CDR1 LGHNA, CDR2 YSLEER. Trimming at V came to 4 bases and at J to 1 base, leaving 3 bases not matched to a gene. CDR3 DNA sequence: TGCGCCAGCAGCCCTAGACTAGCGTCCTACGAGCAGTACTTC. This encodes CASSPRLASYEQYF.

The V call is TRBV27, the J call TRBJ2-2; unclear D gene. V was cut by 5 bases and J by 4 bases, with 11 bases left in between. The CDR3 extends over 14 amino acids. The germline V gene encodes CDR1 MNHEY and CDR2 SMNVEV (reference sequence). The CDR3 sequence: CASSNARGTGELFF. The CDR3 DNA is TGTGCCAGCAGTAATGCAAGAGGCACCGGGGAGCTGTTTTTT.

The CDR3 DNA reads as TGTGCCAGTTCTACAGGGAGCCAAGAGACCCAGTACTTC. Encoded protein: CASSTGSQETQYF. The chain recombines TRBV19 with TRBJ2-5; possibly TRBD1 for D (6 bases). CDR3 length equals 13 residues. V dropped 8 bases and J dropped 1 base, with 11 bases sitting between them. The V gene's germline CDR1 is LNHDA and CDR2 SQIVND (reference sequence).

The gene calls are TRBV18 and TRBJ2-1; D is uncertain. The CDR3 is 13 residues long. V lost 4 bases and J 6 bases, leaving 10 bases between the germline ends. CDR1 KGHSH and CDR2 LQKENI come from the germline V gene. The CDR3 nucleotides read TGTGCCAGCTCACTTGATCAACGCAATGAGCAGTTCTTC. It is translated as CASSLDQRNEQFF.

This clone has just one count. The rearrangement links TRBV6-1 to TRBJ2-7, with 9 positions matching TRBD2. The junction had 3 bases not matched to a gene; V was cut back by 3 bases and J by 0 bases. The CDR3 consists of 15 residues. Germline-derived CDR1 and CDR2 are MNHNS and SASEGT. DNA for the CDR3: TGTGCCAGCAGTGAGGCTAGCGGGGTCTCCTACGAGCAGTACTTC. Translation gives CASSEASGVSYEQYF.

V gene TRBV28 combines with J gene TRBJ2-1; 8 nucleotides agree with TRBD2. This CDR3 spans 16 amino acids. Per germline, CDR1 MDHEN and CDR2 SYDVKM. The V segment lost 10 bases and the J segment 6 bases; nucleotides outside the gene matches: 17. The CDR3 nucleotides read TGTGCCACCACTAAGTCCGGGAGGGCCAGGCTCAATGAGCAGTTCTTC. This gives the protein CATTKSGRARLNEQFF.

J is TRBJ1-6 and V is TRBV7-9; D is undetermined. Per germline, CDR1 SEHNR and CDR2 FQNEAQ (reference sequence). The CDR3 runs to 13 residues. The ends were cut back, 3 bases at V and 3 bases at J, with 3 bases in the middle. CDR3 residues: CASSLDYNSPLHF. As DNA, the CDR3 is TGTGCCAGCAGCTTGGACTATAATTCACCCCTCCACTTT.

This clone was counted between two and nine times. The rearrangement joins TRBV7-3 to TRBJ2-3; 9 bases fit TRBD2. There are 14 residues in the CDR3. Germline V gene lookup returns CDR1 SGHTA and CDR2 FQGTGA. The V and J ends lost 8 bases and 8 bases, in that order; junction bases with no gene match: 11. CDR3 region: CASSRAGGQGTQYF. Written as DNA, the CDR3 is TGTGCCAGCTCCCGAGCGGGAGGTCAAGGTACGCAGTATTTT.

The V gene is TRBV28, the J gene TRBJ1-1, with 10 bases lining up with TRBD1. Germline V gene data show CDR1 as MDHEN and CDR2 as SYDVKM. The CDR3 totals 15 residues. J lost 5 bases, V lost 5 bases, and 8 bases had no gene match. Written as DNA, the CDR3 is TGTGCCAGCAGTCCCTTGACAGGGGGCAGGACTGAAGCTTTCTTT. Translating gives CASSPLTGGRTEAFF.

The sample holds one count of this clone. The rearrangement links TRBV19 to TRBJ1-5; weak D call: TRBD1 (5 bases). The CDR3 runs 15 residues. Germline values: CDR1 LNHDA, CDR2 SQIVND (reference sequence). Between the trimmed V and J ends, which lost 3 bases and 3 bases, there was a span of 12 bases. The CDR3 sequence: CASSINGGLNQPQHF. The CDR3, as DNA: TGTGCCAGTAGTATTAATGGGGGTCTCAATCAGCCCCAGCATTTT.

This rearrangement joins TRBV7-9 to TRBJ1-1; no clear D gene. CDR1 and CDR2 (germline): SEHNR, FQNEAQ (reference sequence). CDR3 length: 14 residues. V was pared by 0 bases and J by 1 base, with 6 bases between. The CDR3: CASSLAGSNTEAFF. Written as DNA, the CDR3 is TGTGCCAGCAGCTTAGCGGGATCGAACACTGAAGCTTTCTTT.

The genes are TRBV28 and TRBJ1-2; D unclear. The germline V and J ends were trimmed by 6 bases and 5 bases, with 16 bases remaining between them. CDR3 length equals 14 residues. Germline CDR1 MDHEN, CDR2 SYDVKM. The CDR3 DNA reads TGTGCCAGCAGCACCAACAACAGAATTTATGGCTACACCTTC. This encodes CASSTNNRIYGYTF.

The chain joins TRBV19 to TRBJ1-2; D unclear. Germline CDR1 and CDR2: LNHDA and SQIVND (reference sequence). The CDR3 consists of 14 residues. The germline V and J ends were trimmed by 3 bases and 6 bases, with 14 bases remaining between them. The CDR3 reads CASSMIGVADGYTF. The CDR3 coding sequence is TGTGCCAGTAGTATGATTGGGGTCGCGGATGGCTACACCTTC.

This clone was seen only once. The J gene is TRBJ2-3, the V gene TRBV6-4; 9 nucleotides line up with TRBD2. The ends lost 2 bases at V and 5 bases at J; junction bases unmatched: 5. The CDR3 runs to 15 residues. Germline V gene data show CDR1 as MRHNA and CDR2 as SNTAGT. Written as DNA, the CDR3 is TGTGCCAGCAGTGACGGCGGGAGGGTCGGAGATACGCAGTATTTT. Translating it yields CASSDGGRVGDTQYF.

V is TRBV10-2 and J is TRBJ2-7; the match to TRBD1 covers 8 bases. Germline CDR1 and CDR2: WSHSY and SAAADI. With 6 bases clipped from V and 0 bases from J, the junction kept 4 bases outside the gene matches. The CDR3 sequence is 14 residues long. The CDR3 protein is CASRRDRSSYEQYF. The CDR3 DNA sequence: TGCGCCAGCAGGCGGGACAGGAGCTCCTACGAGCAGTACTTC.

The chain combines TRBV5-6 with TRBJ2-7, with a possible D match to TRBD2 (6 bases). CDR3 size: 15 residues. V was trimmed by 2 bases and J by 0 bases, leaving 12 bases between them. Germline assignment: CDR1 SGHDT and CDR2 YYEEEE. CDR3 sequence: CASSLGGGVSYEQYF. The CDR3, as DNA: TGTGCCAGCAGCTTAGGTGGCGGGGTCTCCTACGAGCAGTACTTC.

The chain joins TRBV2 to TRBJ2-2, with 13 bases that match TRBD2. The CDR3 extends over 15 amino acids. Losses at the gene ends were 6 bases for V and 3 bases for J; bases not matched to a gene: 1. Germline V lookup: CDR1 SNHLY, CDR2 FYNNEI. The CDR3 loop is CASSGLAGDTGELFF. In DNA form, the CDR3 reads TGTGCCAGCAGCGGACTAGCGGGAGACACCGGGGAGCTGTTTTTT.

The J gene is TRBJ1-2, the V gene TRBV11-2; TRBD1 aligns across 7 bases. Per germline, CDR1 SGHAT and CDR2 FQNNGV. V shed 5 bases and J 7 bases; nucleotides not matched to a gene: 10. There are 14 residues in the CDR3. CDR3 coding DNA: TGTGCCAGCAGCCTATTACAGGGGACGGGTGGCTACACCTTC. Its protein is CASSLLQGTGGYTF.

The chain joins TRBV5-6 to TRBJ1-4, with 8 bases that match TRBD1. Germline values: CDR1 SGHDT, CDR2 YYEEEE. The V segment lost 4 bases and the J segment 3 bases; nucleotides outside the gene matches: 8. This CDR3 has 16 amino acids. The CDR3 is CASSIGQGWANEKLFF. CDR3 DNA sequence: TGTGCCAGCAGCATCGGACAGGGATGGGCTAATGAAAAACTGTTTTTT. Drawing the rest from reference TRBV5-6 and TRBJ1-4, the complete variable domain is DAGVTQSPTHLIKTRGQQVTLRCSPKSGHDTVSWYQQALGQGPQFIFQYYEEEERQRGNFPDRFSGHQFPNYSSELNVNALLLGDSALYLCASSIGQGWANEKLFFGSGTQLSVL.

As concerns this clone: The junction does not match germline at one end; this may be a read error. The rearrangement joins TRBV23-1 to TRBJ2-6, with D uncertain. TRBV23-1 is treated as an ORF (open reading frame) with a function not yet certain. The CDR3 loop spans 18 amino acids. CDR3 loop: CASSRRRTQQSRANVPTF. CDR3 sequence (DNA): TGCGCCAGCAGTCGGCGTCGGACGCAACAAAGTCGGGCCAACGTCCCGACTTTC.

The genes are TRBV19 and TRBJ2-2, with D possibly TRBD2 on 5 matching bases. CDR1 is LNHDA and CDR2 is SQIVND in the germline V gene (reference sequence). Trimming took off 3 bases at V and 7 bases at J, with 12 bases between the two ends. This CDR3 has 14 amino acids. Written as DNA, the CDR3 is TGTGCCAGTAGTATGCGGGCGGGTAGCGGGGAGCTGTTTTTT. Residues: CASSMRAGSGELFF. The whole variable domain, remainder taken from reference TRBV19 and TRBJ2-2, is DGGITQSPKYLFRKEGQNVTLSCEQNLNHDAMYWYRQDPGQGLRLIYYSQIVNDFQKGDIAEGYSVSREKKESFPLTVTSAQKNPTAFYLCASSMRAGSGELFFGEGSRLTVL.

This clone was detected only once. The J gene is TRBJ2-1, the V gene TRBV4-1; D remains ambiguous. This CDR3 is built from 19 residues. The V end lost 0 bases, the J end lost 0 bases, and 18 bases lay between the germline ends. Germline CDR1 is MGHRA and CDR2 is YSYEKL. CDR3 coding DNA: TGCGCCAGCAGCCAAGATCAATACAGACCCCCTAGCTCCTACAATGAGCAGTTCTTC. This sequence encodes CASSQDQYRPPSSYNEQFF.

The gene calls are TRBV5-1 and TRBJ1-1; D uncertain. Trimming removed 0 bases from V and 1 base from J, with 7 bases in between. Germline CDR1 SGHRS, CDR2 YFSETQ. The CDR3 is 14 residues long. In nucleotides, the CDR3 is TGCGCCAGCAGCTTGGGACCGACGAACACTGAAGCTTTCTTT. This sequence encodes CASSLGPTNTEAFF.

In nucleotides, the CDR3 is TGTGCCAGCAGCCTCGCAGGCGGCTACAATGAGCAGTTCTTC. Protein: CASSLAGGYNEQFF. This rearrangement joins TRBV9 to TRBJ2-1, with D unclear. Trimming left V 4 bases short and J 3 bases short, with 11 bases between. Germline V CDR1 and CDR2: SGDLS, YYNGEE. This CDR3 is built from 14 residues. Full variable domain (outside the CDR3, taken from reference TRBV9 and TRBJ2-1): DSGVTQTPKHLITATGQRVTLRCSPRSGDLSVYWYQQSLDQGLQFLIQYYNGEERAKGNILERFSAQQFPDLHSELNLSSLELGDSALYFCASSLAGGYNEQFFGPGTRLTVL.

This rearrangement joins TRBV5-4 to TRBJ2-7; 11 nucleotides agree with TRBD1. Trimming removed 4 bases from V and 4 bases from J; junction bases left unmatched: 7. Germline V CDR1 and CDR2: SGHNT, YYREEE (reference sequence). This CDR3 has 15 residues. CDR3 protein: CASSVGQGASYEQYF. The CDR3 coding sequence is TGTGCCAGCAGCGTAGGACAGGGGGCGTCGTACGAGCAGTACTTC. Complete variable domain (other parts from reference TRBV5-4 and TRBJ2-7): ETGVTQSPTHLIKTRGQQVTLRCSSQSGHNTVSWYQQALGQGPQFIFQYYREEENGRGNFPPRFSGLQFPNYSSELNVNALELDDSALYLCASSVGQGASYEQYFGPGTRLTVT.

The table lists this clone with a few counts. CDR3 sequence (DNA): TGTGCCAGCAGCCCGGGACAGGGGACTAGCAATCAGCCCCAGCATTTT. Translated, it gives CASSPGQGTSNQPQHF. The chain has TRBV7-8 and TRBJ1-5, with TRBD1 identical over 10 bases. Germline V gene data show CDR1 as SGHVS and CDR2 as FQNEAQ. The CDR3 loop spans 16 amino acids. Trimming took 5 bases from V and 0 from J; bases not matched to a gene: 4.

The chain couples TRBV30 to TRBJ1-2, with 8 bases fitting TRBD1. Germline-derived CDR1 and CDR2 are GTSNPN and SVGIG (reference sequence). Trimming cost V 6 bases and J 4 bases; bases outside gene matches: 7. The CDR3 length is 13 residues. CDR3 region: CACPSGGPYGYTF. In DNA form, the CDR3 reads TGTGCCTGCCCTTCAGGGGGCCCCTATGGCTACACCTTC.

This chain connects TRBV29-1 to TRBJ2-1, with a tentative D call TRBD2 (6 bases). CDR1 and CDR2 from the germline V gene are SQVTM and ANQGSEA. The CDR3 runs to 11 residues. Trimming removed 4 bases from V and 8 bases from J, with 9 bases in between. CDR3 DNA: TGCAGCGTTGGGGACTCGGATGAGCAGTTCTTC. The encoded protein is CSVGDSDEQFF.

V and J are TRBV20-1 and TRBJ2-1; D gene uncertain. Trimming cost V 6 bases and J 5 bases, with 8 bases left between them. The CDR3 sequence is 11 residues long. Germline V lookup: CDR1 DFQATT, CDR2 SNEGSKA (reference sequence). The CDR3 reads CSAEHHNEQFF. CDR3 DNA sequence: TGCAGTGCGGAACATCACAATGAGCAGTTCTTC.

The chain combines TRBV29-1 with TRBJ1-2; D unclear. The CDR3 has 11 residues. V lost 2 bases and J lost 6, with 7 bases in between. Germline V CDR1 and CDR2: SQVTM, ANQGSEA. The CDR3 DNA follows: TGCAGCGTTGAACAGGAAAATGGCTACACCTTC. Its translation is CSVEQENGYTF.

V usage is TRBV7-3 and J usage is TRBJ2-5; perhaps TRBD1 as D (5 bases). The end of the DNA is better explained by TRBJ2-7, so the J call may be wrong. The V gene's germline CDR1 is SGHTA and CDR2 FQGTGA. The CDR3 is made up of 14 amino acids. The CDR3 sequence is CASSKGATDYEQYF. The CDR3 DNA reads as TGTGCCAGCAGCAAAGGGGCCACCGACTACGAGCAGTACTTC.

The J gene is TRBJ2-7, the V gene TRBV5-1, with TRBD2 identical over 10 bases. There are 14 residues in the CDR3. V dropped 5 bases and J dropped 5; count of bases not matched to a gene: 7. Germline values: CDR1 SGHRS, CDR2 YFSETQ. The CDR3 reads CASRPLAGLDEQYF. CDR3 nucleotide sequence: TGCGCCAGCAGGCCACTAGCGGGACTTGACGAGCAGTACTTC.